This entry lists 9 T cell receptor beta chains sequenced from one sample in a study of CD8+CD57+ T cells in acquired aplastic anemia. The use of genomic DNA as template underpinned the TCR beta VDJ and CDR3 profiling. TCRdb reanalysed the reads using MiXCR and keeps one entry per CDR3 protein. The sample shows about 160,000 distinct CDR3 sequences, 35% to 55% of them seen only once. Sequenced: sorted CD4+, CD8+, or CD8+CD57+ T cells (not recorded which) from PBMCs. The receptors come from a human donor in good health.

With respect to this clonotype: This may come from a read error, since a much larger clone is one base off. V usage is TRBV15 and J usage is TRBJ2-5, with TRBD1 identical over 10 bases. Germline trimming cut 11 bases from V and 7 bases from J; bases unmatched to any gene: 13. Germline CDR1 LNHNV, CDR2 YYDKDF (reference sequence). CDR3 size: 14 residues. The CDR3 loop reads CAALSGTGVGTQYF. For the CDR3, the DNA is TGTGCCGCCCTCTCCGGGACAGGGGTGGGGACCCAGTACTTC.

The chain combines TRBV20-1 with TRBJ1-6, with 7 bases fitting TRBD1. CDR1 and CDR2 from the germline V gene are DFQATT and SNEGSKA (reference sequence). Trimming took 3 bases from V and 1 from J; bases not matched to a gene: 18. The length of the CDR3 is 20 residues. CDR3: CSASPPDRVGSKSYNSPLHF. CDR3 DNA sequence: TGCAGTGCTAGCCCCCCCGACAGGGTAGGTAGTAAGTCCTATAATTCACCCCTCCACTTT.

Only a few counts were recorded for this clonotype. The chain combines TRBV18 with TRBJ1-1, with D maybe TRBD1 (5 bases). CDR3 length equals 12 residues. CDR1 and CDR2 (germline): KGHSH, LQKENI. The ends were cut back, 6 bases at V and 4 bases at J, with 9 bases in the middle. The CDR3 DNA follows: TGTGCCAGCTCGCGACAGAGCACTGAAGCTTTCTTT. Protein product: CASSRQSTEAFF.

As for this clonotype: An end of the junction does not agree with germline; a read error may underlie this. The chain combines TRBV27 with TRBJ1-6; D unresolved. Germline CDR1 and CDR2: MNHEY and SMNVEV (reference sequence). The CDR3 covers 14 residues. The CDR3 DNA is TGTGCCAGCAGTTTTGGATCATATAATTCACCCCTCCGCTTT. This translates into CASSFGSYNSPLRF.

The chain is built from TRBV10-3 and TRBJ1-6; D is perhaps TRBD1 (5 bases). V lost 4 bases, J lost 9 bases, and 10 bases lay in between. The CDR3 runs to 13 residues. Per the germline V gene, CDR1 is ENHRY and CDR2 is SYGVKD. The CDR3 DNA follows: TGTGCCATCAGTGTGGGGGTTGGTTCACCCCTCCACTTT. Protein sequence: CAISVGVGSPLHF.

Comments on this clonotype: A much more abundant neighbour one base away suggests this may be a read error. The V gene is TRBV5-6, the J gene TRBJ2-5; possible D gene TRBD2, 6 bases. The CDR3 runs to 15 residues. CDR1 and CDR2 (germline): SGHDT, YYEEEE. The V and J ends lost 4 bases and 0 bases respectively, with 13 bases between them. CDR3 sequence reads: CASSNGRTNQETQYF. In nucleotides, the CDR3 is TGTGCCAGCAGCAACGGACGGACTAACCAAGAGACCCAGTACTTC. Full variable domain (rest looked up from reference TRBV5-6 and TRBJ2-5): DAGVTQSPTHLIKTRGQQVTLRCSPKSGHDTVSWYQQALGQGPQFIFQYYEEEERQRGNFPDRFSGHQFPNYSSELNVNALLLGDSALYLCASSNGRTNQETQYFGPGTRLLVL.

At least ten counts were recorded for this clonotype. The CDR3 sequence is CASSLVGGTTEAFF. CDR3 nucleotide sequence: TGTGCCAGCAGCTTAGTTGGAGGGACCACTGAAGCTTTCTTT. The chain links TRBV7-2 to TRBJ1-1; weak D call: TRBD1 (5 bases). Per germline, CDR1 SGHTA and CDR2 FQGNSA. This CDR3 is built from 14 residues. The V end lost 1 base, the J end lost 4 bases, and 10 bases lay between the germline ends.

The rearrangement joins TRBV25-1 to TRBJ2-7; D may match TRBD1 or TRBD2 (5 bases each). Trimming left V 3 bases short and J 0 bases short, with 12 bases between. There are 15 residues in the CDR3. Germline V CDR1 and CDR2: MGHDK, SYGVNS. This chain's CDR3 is CASSDLAGTSYEQYF. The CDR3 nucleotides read TGTGCCAGCAGTGACCTCGCTGGGACCTCCTACGAGCAGTACTTC.

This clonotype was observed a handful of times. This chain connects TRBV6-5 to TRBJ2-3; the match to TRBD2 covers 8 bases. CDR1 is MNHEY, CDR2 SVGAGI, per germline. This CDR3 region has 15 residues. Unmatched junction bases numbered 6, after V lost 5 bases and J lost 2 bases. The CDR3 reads CASSKTSGYTDTQYF. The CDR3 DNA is TGTGCCAGCAGTAAAACTAGCGGTTACACAGATACGCAGTATTTT.